One sample yielded the 25 T cell receptor beta chains listed below, sequenced in a study of neurological immune-mediated disorders. TCRdb used MiXCR to reprocess the 5' RACE reads, holding one entry per CDR3 protein. Of tens of thousands of distinct CDR3 sequences listed, roughly 14% were seen once; the top ten hold roughly 7.3%. The sample taken for sequencing was PBMCs. Receptors originate from a woman aged 45-60 years in good health.

This clonotype was seen ten or more times. The chain recombines TRBV12-3 or TRBV12-4 with TRBJ1-6; no definite D call. V was trimmed by 8 bases and J by 3 bases, leaving 11 bases between them. The CDR3 is 14 residues long. The CDR3 loop reads CASRPEYYNSPLHF. The CDR3 DNA reads TGTGCCAGCCGCCCAGAGTACTATAATTCACCCCTCCACTTT.

This clonotype occurred many times. V usage is TRBV12-3 or TRBV12-4 and J usage is TRBJ2-2; 9 bases map to TRBD1. The J segment lost 1 base and the V segment lost 6 bases, leaving 3 bases of the junction unmatched. The CDR3 is 15 residues long. The CDR3 bases are TGTGCCAGCAGCTCGGGACAGGGGAACACCGGGGAGCTGTTTTTT. It specifies CASSSGQGNTGELFF.

The V gene is TRBV6-4, the J gene TRBJ2-1; D perhaps matches TRBD2 (7 bases). Germline V gives CDR1 MRHNA, CDR2 SNTAGT. Trimming shortened V by 4 bases and J by 4 bases, and 20 bases separated the two germline ends. This CDR3 has 17 residues. The CDR3 sequence is CASSARGRRGGYNEQFF. For the CDR3, the DNA is TGTGCCAGCAGTGCCAGGGGCCGGAGGGGGGGATACAATGAGCAGTTCTTC.

This clonotype was recorded at least ten times. This chain uses TRBV19 with TRBJ2-5; 9 bases are a match to TRBD1. Germline V gives CDR1 LNHDA, CDR2 SQIVND (reference sequence). V lost 3 bases and J lost 5; bases outside the gene matches: 10. The CDR3 contains 16 residues. The CDR3 is CASSMLGTGLPETQYF. In nucleotides, the CDR3 is TGTGCCAGTAGTATGTTGGGGACAGGGTTGCCCGAGACCCAGTACTTC.

The rearrangement uses TRBV24-1 and TRBJ2-3, with D perhaps being TRBD1 or TRBD2 (6 bases each). Trimming took 3 bases from V and 6 from J, leaving 15 bases between them. There are 15 residues in the CDR3. From germline, CDR1 is KGHDR and CDR2 SFDVKD. CDR3 coding DNA: TGTGCCACCAGTGATGGGGGGCCTCGCAAGGATACGCAGTATTTT. As protein: CATSDGGPRKDTQYF.

There are many counts of this clonotype. The rearrangement uses TRBV14 and TRBJ2-7, with TRBD2 as a possible D gene (5 bases). Germline V gives CDR1 SGHDN, CDR2 FVKESK. The CDR3 runs to 12 residues. Trimming stripped 3 bases from V and 7 bases from J, with 10 bases between. Here the CDR3 DNA reads TGTGCCAGCAGCCATCTTCCGGGGGAGCAGTACTTC. Protein product: CASSHLPGEQYF. Variable domain in full (rest from reference TRBV14 and TRBJ2-7): EAGVTQFPSHSVIEKGQTVTLRCDPISGHDNLYWYRRVMGKEIKFLLHFVKESKQDESGMPNNRFLAERTGGTYSTLKVQPAELEDSGVYFCASSHLPGEQYFGPGTRLTVT.

This clonotype was counted many times. J is TRBJ2-5 and V is TRBV27; 11 nucleotides align to TRBD2. With 3 bases clipped from V and 5 bases from J, the junction kept 11 bases outside the gene matches. Germline assignment: CDR1 MNHEY and CDR2 SMNVEV (reference sequence). The CDR3 is 17 residues long. In DNA form, the CDR3 reads TGTGCCAGCAGTTTTAGTAGCGGGAGGGCCAGTAGGGAGACCCAGTACTTC. This encodes CASSFSSGRASRETQYF.

This clonotype has at least ten counts. The chain joins TRBV28 to TRBJ2-3; D not certain. Per the germline V gene, CDR1 is MDHEN and CDR2 is SYDVKM. Between the trimmed V and J ends, which lost 4 bases and 8 bases, there was a span of 7 bases. This CDR3 comprises 11 residues. Here the CDR3 reads CASSSAVTQYF. In DNA, the CDR3 is TGTGCCAGCAGTTCCGCGGTTACGCAGTATTTT. Drawing the rest from reference TRBV28 and TRBJ2-3, the complete variable domain is DVKVTQSSRYLVKRTGEKVFLECVQDMDHENMFWYRQDPGLGLRLIYFSYDVKMKEKGDIPEGYSVSREKKERFSLILESASTNQTSMYLCASSSAVTQYFGPGTRLTVL.

On this clonotype itself: This CDR3 is missing its conserved last phenylalanine or tryptophan, likely due to a read error. The DNA is omitted, as the CDR3 cannot be located on it reliably, and the CDR3 follows TCRdb's listing. This chain connects TRBV12-3 or TRBV12-4 to TRBJ2-2; the tabulated D call, TRBD2, remains unverified against the DNA. Inclusive of both ends, the CDR3 amounts to 15 amino acids. CDR3 in amino acids: CASSFSLAGTGELIL.

The chain uses TRBV29-1 and TRBJ2-5, with D hard to call. V was clipped by 4 bases and J by 5 bases, with 2 bases between them. Germline-derived CDR1 and CDR2 are SQVTM and ANQGSEA. This CDR3 spans 9 amino acids. CDR3 coding DNA: TGCAGCGTTGGGGAGACCCAGTACTTC. Its protein product is CSVGETQYF.

As concerns this clonotype: A read error may be the cause here, since a much bigger clone is one base away. The V gene is TRBV28, the J gene TRBJ1-6, with D uncertain. With 10 bases removed from V and 14 bases from J, the gap between germline ends came to 15 bases. Germline V gene sequence: CDR1 MDHEN, CDR2 SYDVKM. The CDR3 loop spans 11 amino acids. CDR3 nucleotide sequence: TGTGCCATCAGAGACACGCGCACCCTCCACTTT. Its translation is CAIRDTRTLHF. Using reference TRBV28 and TRBJ1-6 for the parts outside the CDR3, the full variable domain is DVKVTQSSRYLVKRTGEKVFLECVQDMDHENMFWYRQDPGLGLRLIYFSYDVKMKEKGDIPEGYSVSREKKERFSLILESASTNQTSMYLCAIRDTRTLHFGNGTRLTVT.

This clonotype has at least ten counts. The chain links TRBV7-2 to TRBJ2-7, with a possible D match to TRBD1 (6 bases). CDR1 is SGHTA and CDR2 is FQGNSA in the germline V gene. This CDR3 comprises 14 residues. Trimming shortened V by 5 bases and J by 3 bases, and 14 bases separated the two germline ends. CDR3 residues: CASSHQGTNYEQYF. The CDR3 bases are TGTGCCAGCAGCCACCAGGGGACGAACTACGAGCAGTACTTC.

This clonotype was detected ten times or more. The rearrangement joins TRBV6-2 or TRBV6-3 to TRBJ2-7, with D possibly TRBD1 on 6 matching bases. Germline CDR1 is MNHEY and CDR2 is SVGEGT. The CDR3 has 15 amino acids. V was clipped by 5 bases and J by 2 bases, with 16 bases between them. CDR3 amino acids: CASSPTRAGAYEQYF. The CDR3 nucleotides read TGTGCCAGCAGTCCCACAAGAGCAGGGGCCTACGAGCAGTACTTC.

This clonotype showed up many times. The chain uses TRBV5-1 and TRBJ1-3; D may be TRBD1 (5 bases). V lost 0 bases to trimming and J lost 0 bases, with 10 bases between them. The germline V gene has CDR1 SGHRS and CDR2 YFSETQ. The CDR3 is 16 residues long. The CDR3 protein is CASSLGGRSSGNTIYF. The CDR3 nucleotides read TGCGCCAGCAGCTTGGGGGGACGGAGCTCTGGAAACACCATATATTTT.

As concerns this clonotype: A much bigger clone sits one base away, suggesting this may be a read error. V is TRBV20-1 and J is TRBJ2-5; the D call may be TRBD1 or TRBD2 (5 bases each). The CDR3 length is 13 residues. Germline V CDR1 and CDR2: DFQATT, SNEGSKA (reference sequence). V lost 5 bases to trimming and J lost 4 bases, with 14 bases between them. CDR3 residues: CSAPGRGRETQYF. In nucleotides, the CDR3 is TGCAGTGCTCCGGGACGGGGACGAGAGACCCAGTACTTC.

Worth noting for this clonotype: The junction differs from germline at one of its ends, possibly a read error. The chain recombines TRBV6-2 or TRBV6-3 with TRBJ1-5; the D gene is possibly TRBD1 (5 bases). CDR1 is MNHEY and CDR2 is SVGEGT in the germline V gene. This CDR3 has 13 residues. This CDR3 reads CASSDSRGQPQHF. CDR3 sequence (DNA): TGTGCCAGCAGTGACTCGAGGGGCCAGCCCCAGCATTTT.

This clonotype has a count of ten or more. The genes are TRBV12-3 or TRBV12-4 and TRBJ2-7; no clear D gene. The CDR3 runs to 12 residues. V lost 1 base to trimming and J lost 2 bases, with 3 bases between them. The CDR3 reads CASSLDPYEQYF. The CDR3 DNA reads as TGTGCCAGCAGTTTAGATCCCTACGAGCAGTACTTC.

This clonotype was counted a few times. The V and J genes are TRBV12-3 or TRBV12-4 and TRBJ2-1, with D uncertain. The germline V and J ends were trimmed by 3 bases and 10 bases, with 19 bases remaining between them. The CDR3 totals 15 residues. The CDR3 spells CASSFNLALLGEQFF. Here the CDR3 DNA reads TGTGCCAGCAGTTTTAATTTAGCATTGTTGGGGGAGCAGTTCTTC.

This clonotype was counted many times. The rearrangement uses TRBV15 and TRBJ2-4, with unresolved D. The CDR3 sequence is 11 residues long. Trimming left V 2 bases short and J 8 bases short, with 4 bases between. Germline lookup yields CDR1 LNHNV and CDR2 YYDKDF (reference sequence). This chain's CDR3 is CATSRQDIQYF. The CDR3 nucleotides read TGTGCCACCAGCAGACAGGACATTCAGTACTTC.

The rearrangement uses TRBV11-3 and TRBJ2-7, with TRBD2 matching over 7 bases. Looked up from germline, CDR1 is SGHNT and CDR2 is YENEEA. The V and J ends lost 5 bases and 7 bases, in that order; junction bases with no gene match: 11. The CDR3 totals 14 residues. In nucleotides, the CDR3 is TGTGCCAGCAGCGAGGTGGCGGGAGTGGATGAGCAGTACTTC. It yields the protein CASSEVAGVDEQYF.

This clonotype was found many times. This rearrangement joins TRBV7-8 to TRBJ2-1; D gene uncertain. Deletions cut 8 bases from V and 5 bases from J, with 4 bases between. Germline-derived CDR1 and CDR2 are SGHVS and FQNEAQ. The CDR3 length is 10 residues. DNA for the CDR3: TGTGCCAGCGGGAACAATGAGCAGTTCTTC. This encodes CASGNNEQFF.

This clonotype was found a few times. The chain combines TRBV5-1 with TRBJ2-1; 11 nucleotides line up with TRBD2. CDR1 and CDR2 from the germline V gene are SGHRS and YFSETQ. The CDR3 has 14 amino acids. The V and J ends lost 0 bases and 7 bases, in that order; junction bases with no gene match: 0. The CDR3 nucleotides read TGCGCCAGCAGCTTGGGACTAGCGGGAAATGAGCAGTTCTTC. This gives the protein CASSLGLAGNEQFF.

The gene calls are TRBV20-1 and TRBJ2-1, with 11 bases lining up with TRBD2. The ends lost 8 bases at V and 2 bases at J; junction bases unmatched: 2. The CDR3 has 13 amino acids. Germline V gene lookup returns CDR1 DFQATT and CDR2 SNEGSKA (reference sequence). The CDR3 DNA reads as TGCAGTCTAGCGGGGGGCACCTACAATGAGCAGTTCTTC. This sequence encodes CSLAGGTYNEQFF.

This clonotype was seen at least ten times. The chain employs TRBV5-4 and TRBJ2-7, with TRBD1 identical over 7 bases. J lost 2 bases, V lost 0 bases, and 5 bases had no gene match. The CDR3 covers 15 residues. Germline assignment: CDR1 SGHNT and CDR2 YYREEE (reference sequence). Here the CDR3 reads CASSLAPGQTYEQYF. The CDR3 region has the DNA TGTGCCAGCAGCTTGGCCCCGGGACAGACCTACGAGCAGTACTTC.

There are many counts of this clonotype. The chain employs TRBV27 and TRBJ2-5; D gene ambiguous. Germline V gene data show CDR1 as MNHEY and CDR2 as SMNVEV (reference sequence). Trimming left V 4 bases short and J 1 base short, with 7 bases between. This CDR3 is built from 13 residues. The CDR3 sequence: CASSSGSQETQYF. The CDR3 DNA follows: TGTGCCAGCAGTTCGGGCAGCCAAGAGACCCAGTACTTC.